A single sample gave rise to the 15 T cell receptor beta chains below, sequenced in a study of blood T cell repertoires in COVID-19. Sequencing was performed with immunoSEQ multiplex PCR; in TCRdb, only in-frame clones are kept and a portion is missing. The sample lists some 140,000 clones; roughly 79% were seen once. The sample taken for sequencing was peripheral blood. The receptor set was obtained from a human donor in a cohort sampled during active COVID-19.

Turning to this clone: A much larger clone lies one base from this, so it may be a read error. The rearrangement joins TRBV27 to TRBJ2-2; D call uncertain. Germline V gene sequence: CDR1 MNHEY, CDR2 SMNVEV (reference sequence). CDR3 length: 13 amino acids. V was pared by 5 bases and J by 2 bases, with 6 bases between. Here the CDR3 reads CASSPPNTGELFF. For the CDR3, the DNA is TGTGCCAGCAGTCCCCCAAACACCGGGGAGCTGTTTTTT.

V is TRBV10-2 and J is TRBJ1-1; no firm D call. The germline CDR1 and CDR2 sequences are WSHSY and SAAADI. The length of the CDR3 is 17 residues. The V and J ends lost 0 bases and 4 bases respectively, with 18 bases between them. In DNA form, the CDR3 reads TGCGCCAGCAGTGAGTCGACATCAGGTTATGAAGGCACTGAAGCTTTCTTT. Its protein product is CASSESTSGYEGTEAFF.

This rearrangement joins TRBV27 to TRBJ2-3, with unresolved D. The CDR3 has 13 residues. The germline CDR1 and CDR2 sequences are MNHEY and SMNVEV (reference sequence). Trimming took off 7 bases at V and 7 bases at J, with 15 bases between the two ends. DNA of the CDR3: TGTGCCAGCAACGGAGTAGCCTCTTATACGCAGTATTTT. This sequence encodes CASNGVASYTQYF.

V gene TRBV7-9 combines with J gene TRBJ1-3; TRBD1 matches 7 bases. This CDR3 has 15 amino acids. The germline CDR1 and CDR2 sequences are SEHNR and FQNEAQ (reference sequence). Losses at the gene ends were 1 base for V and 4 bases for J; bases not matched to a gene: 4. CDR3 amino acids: CASSLETGEGNTIYF. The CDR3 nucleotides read TGTGCCAGCAGCTTAGAAACAGGGGAAGGAAACACCATATATTTT.

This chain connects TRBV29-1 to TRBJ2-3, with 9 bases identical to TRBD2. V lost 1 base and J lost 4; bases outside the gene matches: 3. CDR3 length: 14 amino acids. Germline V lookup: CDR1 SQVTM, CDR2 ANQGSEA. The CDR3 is CSVEGRGGPDTQYF. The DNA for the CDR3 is TGCAGCGTTGAAGGGCGGGGGGGACCAGATACGCAGTATTTT.

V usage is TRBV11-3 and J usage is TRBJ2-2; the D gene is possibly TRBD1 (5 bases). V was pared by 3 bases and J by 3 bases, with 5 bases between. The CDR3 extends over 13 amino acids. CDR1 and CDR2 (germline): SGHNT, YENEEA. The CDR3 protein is CASSFRDTGELFF. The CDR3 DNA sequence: TGTGCCAGCAGCTTCAGGGACACCGGGGAGCTGTTTTTT.

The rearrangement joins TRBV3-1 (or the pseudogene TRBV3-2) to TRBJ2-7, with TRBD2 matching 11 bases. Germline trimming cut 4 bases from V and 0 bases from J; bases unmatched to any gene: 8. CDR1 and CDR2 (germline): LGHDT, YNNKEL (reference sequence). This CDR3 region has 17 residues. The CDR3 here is CASSRLMTSGNSYEQYF. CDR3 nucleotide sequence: TGTGCCAGCAGCCGGCTTATGACTAGCGGGAACTCCTACGAGCAGTACTTC.

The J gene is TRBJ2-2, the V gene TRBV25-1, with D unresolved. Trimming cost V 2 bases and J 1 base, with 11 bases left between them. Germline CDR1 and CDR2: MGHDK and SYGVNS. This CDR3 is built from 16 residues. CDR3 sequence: CASSEQAGMNTGELFF. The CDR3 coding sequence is TGTGCCAGCAGTGAACAGGCCGGAATGAACACCGGGGAGCTGTTTTTT.

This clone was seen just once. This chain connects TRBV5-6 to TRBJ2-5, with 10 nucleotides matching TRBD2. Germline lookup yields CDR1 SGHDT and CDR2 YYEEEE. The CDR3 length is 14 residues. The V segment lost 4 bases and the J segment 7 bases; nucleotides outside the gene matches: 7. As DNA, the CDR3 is TGTGCCAGCAGCCAAGCGGGGGGGAAAGGGACCCAGTACTTC. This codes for CASSQAGGKGTQYF.

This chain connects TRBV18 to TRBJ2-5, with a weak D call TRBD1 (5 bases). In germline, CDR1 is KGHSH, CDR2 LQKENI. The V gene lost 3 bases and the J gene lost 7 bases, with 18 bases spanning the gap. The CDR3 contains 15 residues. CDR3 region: CASSPLELAQGTQYF. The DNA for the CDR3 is TGTGCCAGCTCACCCCTGGAGCTGGCTCAGGGGACCCAGTACTTC. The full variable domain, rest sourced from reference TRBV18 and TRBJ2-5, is NAGVMQNPRHLVRRRGQEARLRCSPMKGHSHVYWYRQLPEEGLKFMVYLQKENIIDESGMPKERFSAEFPKEGPSILRIQQVVRGDSAAYFCASSPLELAQGTQYFGPGTRLLVL.

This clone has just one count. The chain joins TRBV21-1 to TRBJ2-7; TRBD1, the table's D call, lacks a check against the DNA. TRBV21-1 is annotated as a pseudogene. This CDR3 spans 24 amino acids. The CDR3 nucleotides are TGTGCCAGCAGCAAACGTTTGGACCAAACCAACCGGGACAGGGTTCGACTATCAACCTACGAGCAGTACTTC. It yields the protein CASSKRLDQTNRDRVRLSTYEQYF.

CDR3: CASSYLGQGRYEQYF. CDR3 nucleotides: TGTGCCAGCAGTTACCTCGGACAGGGGAGGTACGAGCAGTACTTC. V usage is TRBV6-5 and J usage is TRBJ2-7, with TRBD1 matching over 9 bases. Germline V lookup: CDR1 MNHEY, CDR2 SVGAGI. Trimming took 2 bases from V and 4 from J; bases not matched to a gene: 6. The CDR3 has 15 residues.

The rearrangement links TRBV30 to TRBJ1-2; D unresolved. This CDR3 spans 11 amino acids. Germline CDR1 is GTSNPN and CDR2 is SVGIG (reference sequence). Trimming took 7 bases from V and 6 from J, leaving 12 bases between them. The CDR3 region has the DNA TGTGCCTCCTCAGTTTTGCATGGCTACACCTTC. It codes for CASSVLHGYTF.

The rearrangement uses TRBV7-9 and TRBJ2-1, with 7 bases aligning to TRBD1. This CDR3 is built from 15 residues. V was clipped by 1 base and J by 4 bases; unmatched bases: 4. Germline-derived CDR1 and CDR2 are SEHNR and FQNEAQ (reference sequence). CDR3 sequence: CASSLGGGDYNEQFF. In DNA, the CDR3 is TGTGCCAGCAGCTTAGGAGGGGGCGATTACAATGAGCAGTTCTTC.

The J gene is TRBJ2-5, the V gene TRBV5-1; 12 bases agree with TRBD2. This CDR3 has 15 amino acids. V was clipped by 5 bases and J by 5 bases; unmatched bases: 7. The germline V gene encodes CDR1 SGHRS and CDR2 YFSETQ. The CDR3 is CASSRDGLAGETQYF. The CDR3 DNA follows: TGCGCCAGCAGTCGCGACGGACTAGCGGGGGAGACCCAGTACTTC.